The entry that follows covers one TCR beta chain sequence. Its specificity is not known. Sequencing was limited to surgery cases with top T cell transcript signatures in brain tissue. The V gene's germline CDR1 is SGHTA and CDR2 FQGTGA. The CDR3 extends over 15 amino acids. Trimming left V 1 base short and J 4 bases short, with 14 bases between. The source of the sample is a study of brain T cells in children with intractable seizures. The study's findings and limits: Only CDR3 sequence similarity suggested viral specificity, without known HCMV serostatus.

Clones were read by immunoSEQ multiplex PCR, and TCRdb kept only the in-frame ones, dropping some. In the table there are approximately 23,000 clones, approximately 94% of which are singletons. The V call is TRBV7-3, the J call TRBJ2-7; D possibly corresponds to TRBD2 (7 bases). The receptor was derived from a boy aged 5 to 17 with focal cortical dysplasia and intractable seizures. The sample here was peripheral blood, taken at surgery. The CDR3 here is CASSLNAGAFYEQYF. DNA of the CDR3: TGTGCCAGCAGCTTAAACGCGGGGGCTTTTTACGAGCAGTACTTC.